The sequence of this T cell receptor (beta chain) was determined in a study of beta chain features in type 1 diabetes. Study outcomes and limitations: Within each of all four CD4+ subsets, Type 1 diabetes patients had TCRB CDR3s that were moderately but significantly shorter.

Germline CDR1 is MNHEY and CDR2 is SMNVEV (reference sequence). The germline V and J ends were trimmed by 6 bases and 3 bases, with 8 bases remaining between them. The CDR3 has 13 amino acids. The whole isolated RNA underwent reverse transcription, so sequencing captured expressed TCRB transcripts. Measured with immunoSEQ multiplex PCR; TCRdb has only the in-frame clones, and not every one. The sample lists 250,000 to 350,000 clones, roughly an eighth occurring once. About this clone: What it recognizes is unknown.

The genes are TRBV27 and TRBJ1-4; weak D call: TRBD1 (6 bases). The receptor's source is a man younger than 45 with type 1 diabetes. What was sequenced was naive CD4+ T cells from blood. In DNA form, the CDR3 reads TGTGCCAGCAGGAAGGGGGCTAATGAAAAACTGTTTTTT. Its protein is CASRKGANEKLFF.